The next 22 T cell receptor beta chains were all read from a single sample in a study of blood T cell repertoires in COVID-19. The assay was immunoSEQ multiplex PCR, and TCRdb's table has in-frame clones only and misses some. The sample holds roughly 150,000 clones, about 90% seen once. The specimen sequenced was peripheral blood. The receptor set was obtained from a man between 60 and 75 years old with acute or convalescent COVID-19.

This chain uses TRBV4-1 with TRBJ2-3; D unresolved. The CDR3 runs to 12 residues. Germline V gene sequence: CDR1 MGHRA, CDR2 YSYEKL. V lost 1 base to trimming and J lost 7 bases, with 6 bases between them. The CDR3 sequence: CASSQGSYTQYF. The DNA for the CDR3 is TGCGCCAGCAGCCAAGGTTCCTATACGCAGTATTTT.

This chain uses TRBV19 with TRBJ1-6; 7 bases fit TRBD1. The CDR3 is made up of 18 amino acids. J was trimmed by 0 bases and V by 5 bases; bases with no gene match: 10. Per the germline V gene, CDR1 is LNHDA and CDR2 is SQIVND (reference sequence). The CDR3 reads CASSPGTAQRSYNSPLHF. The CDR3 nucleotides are TGTGCCAGTAGTCCCGGGACAGCTCAACGCTCCTATAATTCACCCCTCCACTTT.

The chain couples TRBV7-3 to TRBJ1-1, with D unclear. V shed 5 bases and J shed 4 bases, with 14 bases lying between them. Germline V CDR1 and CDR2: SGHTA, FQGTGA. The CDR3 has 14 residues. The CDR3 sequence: CASSAGLSATEAFF. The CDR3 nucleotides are TGTGCCAGCAGCGCCGGACTTTCAGCCACTGAAGCTTTCTTT.

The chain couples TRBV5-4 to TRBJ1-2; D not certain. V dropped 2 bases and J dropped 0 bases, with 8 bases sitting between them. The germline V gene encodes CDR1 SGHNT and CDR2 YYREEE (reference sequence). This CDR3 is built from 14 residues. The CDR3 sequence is CASSLLLANYGYTF. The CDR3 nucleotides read TGTGCCAGCAGCTTACTCCTAGCTAACTATGGCTACACCTTC.

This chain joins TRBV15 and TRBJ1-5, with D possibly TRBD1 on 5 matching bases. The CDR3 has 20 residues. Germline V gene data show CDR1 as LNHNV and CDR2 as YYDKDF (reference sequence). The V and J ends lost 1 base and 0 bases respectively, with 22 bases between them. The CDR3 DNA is TGTGCCACCAGCAGAGGGGGCAGTGGGGGGAGTTTGGGTAGCAATCAGCCCCAGCATTTT. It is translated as CATSRGGSGGSLGSNQPQHF.

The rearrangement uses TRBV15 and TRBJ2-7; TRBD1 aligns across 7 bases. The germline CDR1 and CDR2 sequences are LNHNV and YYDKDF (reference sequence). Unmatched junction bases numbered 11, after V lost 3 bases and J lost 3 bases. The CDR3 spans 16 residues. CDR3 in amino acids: CATSSFTTGNLYEQYF. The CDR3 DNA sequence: TGTGCCACCAGCAGTTTTACGACAGGGAACCTCTACGAGCAGTACTTC.

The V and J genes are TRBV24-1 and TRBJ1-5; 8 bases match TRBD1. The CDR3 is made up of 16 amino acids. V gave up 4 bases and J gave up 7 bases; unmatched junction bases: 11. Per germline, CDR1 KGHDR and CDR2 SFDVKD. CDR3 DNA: TGTGCCACCAGTGAAGCGACAGGGGCTCAAAACCAGCCCCAGCATTTT. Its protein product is CATSEATGAQNQPQHF.

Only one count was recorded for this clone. The CDR3 bases are TGTGCCAGCAGTCCCCGACTCGGGGAGCTGTTTTTT. Protein: CASSPRLGELFF. The chain is built from TRBV27 and TRBJ2-2; D remains unclear. There are 12 residues in the CDR3. CDR1 is MNHEY, CDR2 SMNVEV, per germline (reference sequence). The V and J ends lost 5 bases and 7 bases respectively, with 8 bases between them.

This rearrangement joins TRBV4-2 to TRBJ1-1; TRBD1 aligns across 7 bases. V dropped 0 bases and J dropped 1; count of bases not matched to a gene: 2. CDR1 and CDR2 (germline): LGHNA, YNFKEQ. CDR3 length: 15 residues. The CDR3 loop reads CASSQENRGNTEAFF. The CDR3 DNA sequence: TGTGCCAGCAGCCAAGAAAACAGGGGGAACACTGAAGCTTTCTTT.

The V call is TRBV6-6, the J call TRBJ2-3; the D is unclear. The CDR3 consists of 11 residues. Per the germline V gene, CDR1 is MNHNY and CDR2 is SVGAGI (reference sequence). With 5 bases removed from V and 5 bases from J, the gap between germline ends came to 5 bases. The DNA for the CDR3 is TGTGCCAGCAGTAACAGAGATACGCAGTATTTT. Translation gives CASSNRDTQYF.

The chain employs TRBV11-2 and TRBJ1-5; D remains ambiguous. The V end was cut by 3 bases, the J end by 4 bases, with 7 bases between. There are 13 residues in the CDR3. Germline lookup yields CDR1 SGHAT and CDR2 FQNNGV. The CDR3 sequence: CASSFNRNQPQHF. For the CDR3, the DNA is TGTGCCAGCAGCTTTAACCGGAATCAGCCCCAGCATTTT.

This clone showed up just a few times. CDR3: CASNLGGRSNYGYTF. DNA for the CDR3: TGCGCCAGCAACCTCGGAGGCAGGTCCAACTATGGCTACACCTTC. The V gene is TRBV5-1, the J gene TRBJ1-2; D is uncertain. The germline CDR1 and CDR2 sequences are SGHRS and YFSETQ. This CDR3 comprises 15 residues. The ends were cut back, 6 bases at V and 2 bases at J, with 17 bases in the middle.

The CDR3 sequence: CASSQVGIPETGELFF. The DNA for the CDR3 is TGTGCCAGCAGCCAAGTCGGGATCCCGGAAACCGGGGAGCTGTTTTTT. This chain connects TRBV3-1 (or the pseudogene TRBV3-2) to TRBJ2-2; D might be TRBD2 (5 bases). The CDR3 loop spans 16 amino acids. The V gene's germline CDR1 is LGHDT and CDR2 YNNKEL (reference sequence). Trimming cost V 1 base and J 5 bases, with 14 bases left between them.

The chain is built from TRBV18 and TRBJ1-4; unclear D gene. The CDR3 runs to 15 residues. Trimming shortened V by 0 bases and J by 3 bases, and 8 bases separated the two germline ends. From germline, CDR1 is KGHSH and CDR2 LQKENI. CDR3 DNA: TGTGCCAGCTCACCACCGGGCGGGCCTAATGAAAAACTGTTTTTT. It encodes CASSPPGGPNEKLFF.

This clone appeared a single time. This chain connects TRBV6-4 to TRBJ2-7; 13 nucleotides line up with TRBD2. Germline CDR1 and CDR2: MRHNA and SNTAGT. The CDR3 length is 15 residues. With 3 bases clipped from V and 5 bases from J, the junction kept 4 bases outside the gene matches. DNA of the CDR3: TGTGCCAGCAGTGATGGACTAGCGGGGGCCCACGAGCAGTACTTC. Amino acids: CASSDGLAGAHEQYF.

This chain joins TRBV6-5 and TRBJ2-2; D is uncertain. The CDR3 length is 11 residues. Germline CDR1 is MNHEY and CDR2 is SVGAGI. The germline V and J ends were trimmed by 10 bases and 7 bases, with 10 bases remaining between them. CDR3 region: CATRYGGELFF. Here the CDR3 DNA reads TGTGCCACCCGGTATGGCGGGGAGCTGTTTTTT.

The CDR3 nucleotides read TGCAGCGTTGCCCAGGGTGGTATAGGTGGAAACACCATATATTTT. Its translation is CSVAQGGIGGNTIYF. J is TRBJ1-3 and V is TRBV29-1; D is perhaps TRBD1 (5 bases). Germline-derived CDR1 and CDR2 are SQVTM and ANQGSEA. V lost 4 bases and J 3 bases, leaving 16 bases between the germline ends. The length of the CDR3 is 15 residues. Full variable domain (remainder filled in from reference TRBV29-1 and TRBJ1-3): SAVISQKPSRDICQRGTSLTIQCQVDSQVTMMFWYRQQPGQSLTLIATANQGSEATYESGFVIDKFPISRPNLTFSTLTVSNMSPEDSSIYLCSVAQGGIGGNTIYFGEGSWLTVV.

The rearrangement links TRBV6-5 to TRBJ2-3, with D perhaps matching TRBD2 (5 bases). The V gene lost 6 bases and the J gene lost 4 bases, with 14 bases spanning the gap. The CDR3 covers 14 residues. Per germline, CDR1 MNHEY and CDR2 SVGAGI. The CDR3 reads CASRVTEGPDTQYF. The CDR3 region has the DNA TGTGCCAGCAGGGTGACCGAGGGCCCAGATACGCAGTATTTT.

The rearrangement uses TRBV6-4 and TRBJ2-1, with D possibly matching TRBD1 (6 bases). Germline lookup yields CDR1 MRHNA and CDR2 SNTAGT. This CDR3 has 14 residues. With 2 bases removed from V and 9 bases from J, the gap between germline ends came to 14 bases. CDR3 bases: TGTGCCAGCAGTGACCCCGATGGGGGCATTGAGCAGTTCTTC. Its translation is CASSDPDGGIEQFF.

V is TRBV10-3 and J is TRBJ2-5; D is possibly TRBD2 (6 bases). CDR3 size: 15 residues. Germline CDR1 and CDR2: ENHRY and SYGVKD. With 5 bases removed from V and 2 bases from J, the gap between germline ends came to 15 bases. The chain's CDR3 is CAISLGGLPQETQYF. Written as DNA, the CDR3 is TGTGCCATCAGTCTCGGGGGTCTCCCTCAAGAGACCCAGTACTTC.

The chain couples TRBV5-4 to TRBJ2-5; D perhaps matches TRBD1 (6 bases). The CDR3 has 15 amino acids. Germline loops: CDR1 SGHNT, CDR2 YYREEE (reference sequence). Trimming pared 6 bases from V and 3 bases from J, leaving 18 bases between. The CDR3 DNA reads TGTGCCAGCACCCCCTCTACAGGGAGAGAAGAGACCCAGTACTTC. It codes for CASTPSTGREETQYF.

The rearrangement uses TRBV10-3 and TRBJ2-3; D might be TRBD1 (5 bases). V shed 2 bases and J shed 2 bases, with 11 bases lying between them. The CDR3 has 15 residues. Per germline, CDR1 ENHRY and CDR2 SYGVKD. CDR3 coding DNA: TGTGCCATCAGTGAGGGGGCCACCTACACAGATACGCAGTATTTT. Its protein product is CAISEGATYTDTQYF.